Listed below are T cell receptor beta chains from one sample, sequenced in a study of memory CD4+ T cells and cytomegalovirus serostatus. Assay: immunoSEQ multiplex PCR; the TCRdb copy retains only in-frame clones and omits some. The data contain 50,000 to 65,000 clones, about three quarters of them singletons. The material sequenced was memory CD4+ T cells from blood. The source of these receptors is an adult in good health and CMV-seropositive. Each CDR3 is given with its conserved first and last residue. The D gene is left open where the match is weak. The size field is filled for only some rows; it gives once, few, many or a size class.

J gene: TRBJ2-4
clone size: NA
D gene: NA
V gene: TRBV4-3
CDR3 DNA: TGCGCCAGCAGCCAGGGGGACTCCGCCCTTCACTTC
CDR3 protein: CASSQGDSALHF

J gene: TRBJ1-1
clone size: NA
D gene: NA
V gene: TRBV23-1
CDR3 DNA: TGCGCCAGCAGTCATGCGAACACTGAAGCTTTCTTT
CDR3 protein: CASSHANTEAFF

J gene: TRBJ1-3
clone size: NA
D gene: NA
V gene: TRBV5-4
CDR3 DNA: TGTGCCAGCAGCACAAAGACAGAGTCTGGAAACACCATATATTTT
CDR3 protein: CASSTKTESGNTIYF

J gene: TRBJ2-3
clone size: NA
D gene: TRBD1
V gene: TRBV29-1
CDR3 DNA: TGCAGCGTTCGAAACCGGGACAGGGGTATATTGGGGACAGATACGCAGTATTTT
CDR3 protein: CSVRNRDRGILGTDTQYF

J gene: TRBJ2-7
clone size: NA
D gene: TRBD1
V gene: TRBV10-3
CDR3 DNA: TGTGCCATCAGTGATCCCGGACAGGGGAAATACGAGCAGTACTTC
CDR3 protein: CAISDPGQGKYEQYF

J gene: TRBJ1-2
clone size: NA
D gene: NA
V gene: TRBV11-2
CDR3 DNA: TGTGCCAGCAGCTTCCCGGGAGTTTACGGCTACACCTTC
CDR3 protein: CASSFPGVYGYTF

J gene: TRBJ2-3
clone size: NA
D gene: TRBD2
V gene: TRBV28
CDR3 DNA: TGTGCCAGCATGGGGCTAGCGGGGGGCACAGATACGCAGTATTTT
CDR3 protein: CASMGLAGGTDTQYF

J gene: TRBJ1-1
clone size: few
D gene: NA
V gene: TRBV30
CDR3 DNA: TGTGCCTGGAGTGAACCTAACACTGAAGCTTTCTTT
CDR3 protein: CAWSEPNTEAFF

J gene: TRBJ1-5
clone size: NA
D gene: TRBD1
V gene: TRBV27
CDR3 DNA: TGTGCCAGCAGTTTAAGGTGGGACAGGGATAATCAGCCCCAGCATTTT
CDR3 protein: CASSLRWDRDNQPQHF

J gene: TRBJ2-5
clone size: NA
D gene: NA
V gene: TRBV5-5
CDR3 DNA: TGTGCCAGCAGCTTCAATGTAGAGACCCAGTACTTC
CDR3 protein: CASSFNVETQYF

J gene: TRBJ2-5
clone size: few
D gene: NA
V gene: TRBV18
CDR3 DNA: TGTGCCAGCTCACCACCTGCAGACCTTGAAGAGACCCAGTACTTC
CDR3 protein: CASSPPADLEETQYF

J gene: TRBJ2-6
clone size: few
D gene: NA
V gene: TRBV7-6
CDR3 DNA: TGTGCCAGCAGCACAGAGGGTACTGGGGCCAACGTCCTGACTTTC
CDR3 protein: CASSTEGTGANVLTF

J gene: TRBJ2-3
clone size: NA
D gene: NA
V gene: TRBV9
CDR3 DNA: TGTGCCAGCAGCGTCGAACAGGGGAGGGGCACAGATACGCAGTATTTT
CDR3 protein: CASSVEQGRGTDTQYF

J gene: TRBJ2-7
clone size: few
D gene: NA
V gene: TRBV7-7
CDR3 DNA: TGTGCCAGCAGCTTAAGTGCAGGGAGTCGGAACGAGCAGTACTTC
CDR3 protein: CASSLSAGSRNEQYF

J gene: TRBJ2-4
clone size: few
D gene: TRBD1
V gene: TRBV18
CDR3 DNA: TGTGCCAGCTCACGGCCTCCGGGACAGGGGCAAAACATTCAGTACTTC
CDR3 protein: CASSRPPGQGQNIQYF

J gene: TRBJ1-1
clone size: few
D gene: NA
V gene: TRBV7-7
CDR3 DNA: TGTGCCAGCTCCACCGACATGAACACTGAAGCTTTCTTT
CDR3 protein: CASSTDMNTEAFF

J gene: TRBJ2-7
clone size: NA
D gene: NA
V gene: TRBV2
CDR3 DNA: TGTGCCAGCAGCATACTAGCAAACGAGCAGTACTTC
CDR3 protein: CASSILANEQYF

J gene: TRBJ2-1
clone size: NA
D gene: TRBD2
V gene: TRBV9
CDR3 DNA: TGTGCCAGCAGCGTAAGCCCCGCCCTAGCGGGAGGTTACAATGAGCAGTTCTTC
CDR3 protein: CASSVSPALAGGYNEQFF

J gene: TRBJ1-4
clone size: NA
D gene: TRBD1
V gene: TRBV18
CDR3 DNA: TGTGCCAGCTCACCACCAGGACAGGCTAATGAAAAACTGTTTTTT
CDR3 protein: CASSPPGQANEKLFF

J gene: TRBJ1-2
clone size: NA
D gene: TRBD1
V gene: TRBV5-4
CDR3 DNA: TGTGCCAGCAGCCCGACCGGGACAGGTAGTTTTTATGGCTACACCTTC
CDR3 protein: CASSPTGTGSFYGYTF

J gene: TRBJ1-1
clone size: once
D gene: NA
V gene: TRBV28
CDR3 DNA: TGTGCCGGATCCCCCCATACCGCGAGCACTGAAGCTTTCTTT
CDR3 protein: CAGSPHTASTEAFF

J gene: TRBJ2-1
clone size: NA
D gene: NA
V gene: TRBV6-4
CDR3 DNA: TGTGCCAGCAGTGAACGACTCTGGGGTGAGCAGTTCTTC
CDR3 protein: CASSERLWGEQFF

J gene: TRBJ1-6
clone size: NA
D gene: NA
V gene: TRBV29-1
CDR3 DNA: TGCAGCGTCCGGACAGATTACAATTCACCCCTCCACTTT
CDR3 protein: CSVRTDYNSPLHF

J gene: TRBJ1-1
clone size: NA
D gene: NA
V gene: TRBV7-2
CDR3 DNA: TGTGCCAGCAGCTCTCGAGACCCACTGAGGACTGAAGCTTTCTTT
CDR3 protein: CASSSRDPLRTEAFF

J gene: TRBJ2-1
clone size: NA
D gene: TRBD1
V gene: TRBV7-8
CDR3 DNA: TGTGCCAGCAGCCCTACCCCGGACAGGAACAATGAGCAGTTCTTC
CDR3 protein: CASSPTPDRNNEQFF

J gene: TRBJ1-2
clone size: NA
D gene: NA
V gene: TRBV5-6
CDR3 DNA: TGTGCCAGCAGCTTGGAAGGGACCTCCTATGGCTACACCTTC
CDR3 protein: CASSLEGTSYGYTF

J gene: TRBJ2-1
clone size: NA
D gene: NA
V gene: TRBV30
CDR3 DNA: TGTGCCTGGGCTAAAGGGGGAGGGAATGAGCAGTTCTTC
CDR3 protein: CAWAKGGGNEQFF

J gene: TRBJ1-3
clone size: NA
D gene: NA
V gene: TRBV28
CDR3 DNA: TGTGCCAGCAGTTTAGGACCTGGGGCAGGGGGAAACACCATATATTTT
CDR3 protein: CASSLGPGAGGNTIYF

J gene: TRBJ1-5
clone size: NA
D gene: TRBD1
V gene: TRBV6-6
CDR3 DNA: TGTGCCAGCAGGGCCCCCGGGACAGGTAGCAATCAGCCCCAGCATTTT
CDR3 protein: CASRAPGTGSNQPQHF